This T cell receptor beta chain originates from a study of vaccination and CD4 T cells after COVID-19. Study-level background: Cells were stimulated with overlapping spike peptides from SARS-CoV-2, HCoV-NL63, HCoV-OC43 and HCoV-229E.

Comments on this clonotype: Antigen: not known.

The study sequenced cultured CD4+ T cell DNA using the Oncomine TCR Beta short-read assay. TCRdb reprocessed the PCR reads via MiXCR and lists one record per CDR3 protein. The sample has approximately 15,000 distinct CDR3 sequences; under 75% are singletons. Germline assignment: CDR1 DFQATT and CDR2 SNEGSKA (reference sequence). This CDR3 has 12 amino acids. V lost 3 bases and J lost 7, with 12 bases in between. The treatment here: 10-day PBMC culture with coronavirus spike peptide pools or control peptides (ViraFEST assay). With peptide pools, ViraFEST first expanded antigen-specific T cells and afterwards sequenced their TCRs.

The clonotype originates from a human donor who had recovered from COVID-19. This sequence joins TRBV20-1 and TRBJ1-2; D ambiguous. Sequencing was performed on CD4+ T cells from blood, cultured in vitro. CDR3 nucleotide sequence: TGCAGTGCTAGTGGAGGCTTTGGTGGCTACACCTTC. Translated: CSASGGFGGYTF.